The sequence of this T cell receptor beta chain was determined in a study of blood T cells in healthy people across ages. The junction had 6 bases not matched to a gene; V was cut back by 2 bases and J by 3 bases. The V gene's germline CDR1 is SEHNR and CDR2 FQNEAQ (reference sequence). This CDR3 is built from 16 residues. A J-beta primer mix and a sample-barcoded 5' primer were used in a second PCR of roughly 6 to 11 cycles. One entry per CDR3 protein results from TCRdb running MiXCR on the 5' RACE reads. The sample lists 1.6 million or so distinct CDR3 sequences, around 35% occurring once. This clonotype was obtained from a young woman in good health. Sequenced material: blood. The chain recombines TRBV7-9 with TRBJ2-5; 10 bases map to TRBD2. The CDR3 reads CASSLWLAGVEETQYF. CDR3 nucleotide sequence: TGTGCCAGCAGCTTATGGCTAGCGGGAGTGGAAGAGACCCAGTACTTC.